The clone carrying this TCR beta chain was detected only once. Germline V gene data show CDR1 as SGHRS and CDR2 as YFSETQ. V was shortened by 6 bases and J by 4 bases, with 13 bases between the two germline ends. The CDR3 is made up of 14 amino acids. This sample was taken from a study of blood T cell repertoires in COVID-19. The protocol was immunoSEQ multiplex PCR, while the TCRdb copy is restricted to in-frame clones and leaves out a portion. The sample shows under 550,000 clones, roughly 90% of them seen only once. V is TRBV5-1 and J is TRBJ1-4, with a tentative D call TRBD1 (5 bases). The sequence was obtained from a man between 18 and 35 years old with COVID-19, enrolled during active disease. The specimen was peripheral blood. DNA of the CDR3: TGCGCCAGCAAAAGGACAAGCGATAATGAAAAACTGTTTTTT. Residues: CASKRTSDNEKLFF. Filled out from reference TRBV5-1 and TRBJ1-4, the complete variable domain reads KAGVTQTPRYLIKTRGQQVTLSCSPISGHRSVSWYQQTPGQGLQFLFEYFSETQRNKGNFPGRFSGRQFSNSRSEMNVSTLELGDSALYLCASKRTSDNEKLFFGSGTQLSVL.